Shown below are 30 T cell receptor beta chains from a single sample sequenced in a study of shared clonotypes between healthy human individuals. The protocol was immunoSEQ multiplex PCR, while the TCRdb copy is restricted to in-frame clones and leaves out a portion. Of over a million clones in the sample, more than 75% were seen once. The sample was memory CD4+ T cells from PBMCs. Subset described: CD45RA-negative fraction. The receptors originated from a man younger than 35 in good health. Some clones in this sample may be carry-over from other donors' samples.

The chain couples TRBV11-3 to TRBJ2-1; a possible D gene is TRBD2 (6 bases). Trimming cost V 5 bases and J 12 bases, with 14 bases left between them. CDR3 size: 12 residues. Germline V gene lookup returns CDR1 SGHNT and CDR2 YENEEA. CDR3 region: CASSKTGGAQFF. The CDR3, as DNA: TGTGCCAGCAGCAAAACCGGGGGTGCGCAGTTCTTC. The full variable domain, rest sourced from reference TRBV11-3 and TRBJ2-1, is EAGVVQSPRYKIIEKKQPVAFWCNPISGHNTLYWYLQNLGQGPELLIRYENEEAVDDSQLPKDRFSAERLKGVDSTLKIQPAELGDSAVYLCASSKTGGAQFFGPGTRLTVL.

The rearrangement joins TRBV11-2 to TRBJ2-2; 8 nucleotides line up with TRBD1. The V and J ends lost 2 bases and 2 bases, in that order; junction bases with no gene match: 7. This CDR3 is built from 17 residues. Per the germline V gene, CDR1 is SGHAT and CDR2 is FQNNGV. The CDR3 reads CASSLIRGQGNTGELFF. The CDR3 region has the DNA TGTGCCAGCAGCTTAATAAGAGGACAGGGTAACACCGGGGAGCTGTTTTTT. Combining the CDR3 with reference TRBV11-2 and TRBJ2-2 gives the whole variable domain EAGVAQSPRYKIIEKRQSVAFWCNPISGHATLYWYQQILGQGPKLLIQFQNNGVVDDSQLPKDRFSAERLKGVDSTLKIQPAKLEDSAVYLCASSLIRGQGNTGELFFGEGSRLTVL.

J is TRBJ2-3 and V is TRBV4-2, with D perhaps matching TRBD2 (5 bases). Looked up from germline, CDR1 is LGHNA and CDR2 is YNFKEQ. This CDR3 is built from 18 residues. V gave up 0 bases and J gave up 4 bases, with 20 bases separating them. The CDR3 DNA reads as TGTGCCAGCAGCCAAGATGTAGCGAGGCCCTTTAATGCAGATACGCAGTATTTT. It is translated as CASSQDVARPFNADTQYF.

The genes are TRBV7-2 and TRBJ1-1; TRBD1 matches 8 bases. V trimming: 5 bases; J trimming: 3 bases; junction bases outside the gene matches: 11. Germline V CDR1 and CDR2: SGHTA, FQGNSA. This CDR3 is built from 16 residues. The CDR3 sequence is CASSPPPTGEDTEAFF. CDR3 DNA sequence: TGTGCCAGCAGCCCTCCCCCGACAGGGGAAGACACTGAAGCTTTCTTT.

The J gene is TRBJ2-1, the V gene TRBV10-3; 7 nucleotides line up with TRBD1. The CDR3 covers 16 residues. Germline CDR1 ENHRY, CDR2 SYGVKD. Trimming removed 3 bases from V and 7 bases from J; junction bases left unmatched: 12. The CDR3 reads CAISERGDSDFNEQFF. For the CDR3, the DNA is TGTGCCATCAGTGAACGAGGGGACAGCGATTTTAATGAGCAGTTCTTC.

J is TRBJ1-1 and V is TRBV27; D is uncertain. Germline V gives CDR1 MNHEY, CDR2 SMNVEV (reference sequence). The germline V and J ends were trimmed by 5 bases and 4 bases, with 8 bases remaining between them. The CDR3 consists of 12 residues. CDR3 DNA sequence: TGTGCCAGCAGTCCTCGGGGCACTGAAGCTTTCTTT. Its translation: CASSPRGTEAFF.

V is TRBV6-1 and J is TRBJ1-1; TRBD1 matches 7 bases. The CDR3 contains 13 residues. The trim removed 8 bases at V and 0 bases at J, leaving 3 bases unmatched. Per the germline V gene, CDR1 is MNHNS and CDR2 is SASEGT. CDR3 nucleotides: TGTGCCAGCGGGACAGCCATGAACACTGAAGCTTTCTTT. This translates into CASGTAMNTEAFF.

This clone was observed a few times. The rearrangement joins TRBV5-1 to TRBJ2-1; D may be TRBD2 (6 bases). The CDR3 totals 17 residues. V was shortened by 0 bases and J by 0 bases, with 13 bases between the two germline ends. CDR1 is SGHRS, CDR2 YFSETQ, per germline. CDR3 in DNA: TGCGCCAGCAGCTTGGGAGCGGTCGGGAGCTCCTACAATGAGCAGTTCTTC. It yields the protein CASSLGAVGSSYNEQFF.

The V and J genes are TRBV4-2 and TRBJ2-5, with D possibly being TRBD1 (6 bases). Looked up from germline, CDR1 is LGHNA and CDR2 is YNFKEQ. Trimming cost V 4 bases and J 2 bases, with 8 bases left between them. This CDR3 comprises 13 residues. The CDR3 here is CASSLDRQETQYF. DNA of the CDR3: TGTGCCAGCAGCCTCGACAGGCAAGAGACCCAGTACTTC.

This clone came up once. The chain has TRBV15 and TRBJ2-3; 10 positions agree with TRBD2. The CDR3 length is 16 residues. The germline V gene has CDR1 LNHNV and CDR2 YYDKDF (reference sequence). Trimming removed 4 bases from V and 3 bases from J; junction bases left unmatched: 7. CDR3 protein: CATSNATSGKTDTQYF. The CDR3, as DNA: TGTGCCACCAGCAACGCCACTAGCGGGAAAACAGATACGCAGTATTTT.

Only one count was recorded for this clone. The V call is TRBV5-1, the J call TRBJ2-2; possibly TRBD1 for D (6 bases). The CDR3 runs 16 residues. V lost 0 bases, J lost 0 bases, and 9 bases lay in between. Germline V gene data show CDR1 as SGHRS and CDR2 as YFSETQ. CDR3 residues: CASSLVGQTNTGELFF. DNA for the CDR3: TGCGCCAGCAGCTTGGTGGGACAAACGAACACCGGGGAGCTGTTTTTT.

Note on this clone: The sample has other DNA sequences that encode this CDR3 too. The chain couples TRBV2 to TRBJ2-2, with D unresolved. CDR1 is SNHLY and CDR2 is FYNNEI in the germline V gene. CDR3 length equals 14 residues. V was cut by 1 base and J by 5 bases, with 8 bases left in between. Written as DNA, the CDR3 is TGTGCCAGCAGTGAAGGGCTGGGAACCGGGGAGCTGTTTTTT. Translation gives CASSEGLGTGELFF.

The CDR3 sequence is CASSPRTYYSGNTIYF. The CDR3 DNA reads TGTGCCAGCAGCCCCCGGACGTACTACTCTGGAAACACCATATATTTT. This chain joins TRBV7-8 and TRBJ1-3; no reliable D call. With 5 bases removed from V and 0 bases from J, the gap between germline ends came to 14 bases. Germline-derived CDR1 and CDR2 are SGHVS and FQNEAQ. CDR3 length: 16 residues.

This chain connects TRBV4-3 to TRBJ2-1; 12 bases are a match to TRBD2. The CDR3 extends over 15 amino acids. Germline V gene sequence: CDR1 LGHNA, CDR2 YSLEER. V lost 5 bases, J lost 4 bases, and 3 bases stayed unmatched. The CDR3 sequence is CASSSGLAGYNEQFF. The CDR3 DNA sequence: TGCGCCAGCAGCTCCGGACTAGCGGGATACAATGAGCAGTTCTTC.

This sequence joins TRBV1 and TRBJ2-1; the table's TRBD2 call for D was not verified on the DNA. TRBV1 represents a pseudogene. The CDR3 is 19 residues long. CDR3 in amino acids: CTSSQIRDFTLERHNEQFF. The CDR3 DNA reads TGCACCAGCAGCCAAATTCGAGACTTTACTCTCGAGAGACACAATGAGCAGTTCTTC.

This clone has a single count. An end of the junction differs from the germline gene, which may be a read error. J is TRBJ1-2 and V is TRBV5-6; no definite D call. The CDR3 length is 14 residues. In germline, CDR1 is SGHDT, CDR2 YYEEEE. CDR3 loop: CASSLAMDGYGYAF. In nucleotides, the CDR3 is TGTGCCAGCAGCTTGGCCATGGACGGCTATGGCTACGCCTTC.

The chain employs TRBV4-1 and TRBJ1-5; 8 bases agree with TRBD1. Losses at the gene ends were 1 base for V and 3 bases for J; bases not matched to a gene: 2. The CDR3 has 15 amino acids. The germline V gene encodes CDR1 MGHRA and CDR2 YSYEKL. CDR3 protein: CASSQVRGPNQPQHF. CDR3 DNA: TGCGCCAGCAGCCAAGTCAGGGGGCCCAATCAGCCCCAGCATTTT.

The gene calls are TRBV6-1 and TRBJ1-4; D call uncertain. The CDR3 covers 15 residues. Germline V gene sequence: CDR1 MNHNS, CDR2 SASEGT. The ends were cut back, 1 base at V and 15 bases at J, with 21 bases in the middle. This CDR3 reads CASSEVHPAGREMFF. The DNA of the CDR3 is TGTGCCAGCAGTGAAGTCCACCCGGCCGGTAGAGAGATGTTTTTT.

The genes are TRBV5-5 and TRBJ1-2; the match to TRBD1 covers 9 bases. CDR3 length equals 16 residues. Germline CDR1 SGHKS, CDR2 YYEKEE (reference sequence). V gave up 4 bases and J gave up 0 bases; unmatched junction bases: 7. Written as DNA, the CDR3 is TGTGCCAGCAGCATGGACAGGGGCCCCGCTAACTATGGCTACACCTTC. This codes for CASSMDRGPANYGYTF.

The chain uses TRBV10-3 and TRBJ2-5; 7 bases match TRBD2. Looked up from germline, CDR1 is ENHRY and CDR2 is SYGVKD. With V trimmed by 6 bases and J by 5 bases, 15 bases remained unmatched. The CDR3 loop spans 16 amino acids. CDR3: CAISPHLGVGGETQYF. In DNA, the CDR3 is TGTGCCATCAGCCCCCACCTGGGCGTGGGGGGGGAGACCCAGTACTTC.

The chain employs TRBV11-3 and TRBJ2-1; D not resolved. The germline V gene has CDR1 SGHNT and CDR2 YENEEA. V lost 1 base, J lost 8 bases, and 9 bases lay in between. This CDR3 contains 13 residues. The CDR3 spells CASSLGPADEQFF. Here the CDR3 DNA reads TGTGCCAGCAGCTTAGGCCCCGCGGATGAGCAGTTCTTC.

The chain uses TRBV5-4 and TRBJ2-3, with D perhaps TRBD1 or TRBD2 (5 bases each). Germline V gene data show CDR1 as SGHNT and CDR2 as YYREEE (reference sequence). V was trimmed by 4 bases and J by 1 base, leaving 13 bases between them. The CDR3 totals 15 residues. CDR3 in amino acids: CASSPSLGGTDTQYF. CDR3 DNA: TGTGCCAGCAGCCCATCACTAGGGGGCACAGATACGCAGTATTTT.

The V gene is TRBV5-1, the J gene TRBJ2-1; tentatively, D is TRBD2 (6 bases). CDR1 is SGHRS, CDR2 YFSETQ, per germline. The ends were cut back, 4 bases at V and 0 bases at J, with 14 bases in the middle. The CDR3 is 16 amino acids. The CDR3 sequence is CASSGRGRSSYNEQFF. The CDR3 DNA sequence: TGCGCCAGCAGCGGGCGGGGTAGGAGCTCCTACAATGAGCAGTTCTTC.

This chain uses TRBV7-9 with TRBJ2-1; a possible D gene is TRBD1 (5 bases). The CDR3 sequence is 15 residues long. CDR1 and CDR2 (germline): SEHNR, FQNEAQ (reference sequence). The germline V and J ends were trimmed by 3 bases and 0 bases, with 9 bases remaining between them. The CDR3 DNA reads as TGTGCCAGCAGCTTCCGACAGAGCTCCTACAATGAGCAGTTCTTC. It specifies CASSFRQSSYNEQFF.

The chain carries TRBV19 and TRBJ2-1, with D hard to call. Germline V gene lookup returns CDR1 LNHDA and CDR2 SQIVND (reference sequence). V was trimmed by 7 bases and J by 4 bases, leaving 11 bases between them. CDR3 length: 13 amino acids. The DNA of the CDR3 is TGTGCCAGTAACCAAGGGCTATACAATGAGCAGTTCTTC. It translates to CASNQGLYNEQFF.

The gene calls are TRBV11-3 and TRBJ2-1; 8 bases agree with TRBD2. This CDR3 has 16 residues. CDR1 and CDR2 from the germline V gene are SGHNT and YENEEA. V was clipped by 1 base and J by 7 bases; unmatched bases: 9. CDR3: CASSLGGAGVRNEQFF. The CDR3 DNA is TGTGCCAGCAGCTTAGGGGGAGCGGGAGTGAGGAATGAGCAGTTCTTC.

V is TRBV28 and J is TRBJ2-7; tentative D call: TRBD1 (5 bases). The CDR3 has 13 residues. Germline loops: CDR1 MDHEN, CDR2 SYDVKM. V lost 8 bases and J 6 bases, leaving 17 bases between the germline ends. As DNA, the CDR3 is TGTGCCAGCCAGGGAACCTATGTAGTCGAGCAGTACTTC. It codes for CASQGTYVVEQYF.

J is TRBJ1-2 and V is TRBV7-9; a weak D match, TRBD1 (5 bases). CDR1 and CDR2 from the germline V gene are SEHNR and FQNEAQ (reference sequence). The CDR3 runs 12 residues. V was shortened by 3 bases and J by 8 bases, with 10 bases between the two germline ends. The CDR3 DNA is TGTGCCAGCAGCTTCCCAGGGAGGGGCTACACCTTC. Its protein is CASSFPGRGYTF. Full variable domain (outside the CDR3, taken from reference TRBV7-9 and TRBJ1-2): DTGVSQNPRHKITKRGQNVTFRCDPISEHNRLYWYRQTLGQGPEFLTYFQNEAQLEKSRLLSDRFSAERPKGSFSTLEIQRTEQGDSAMYLCASSFPGRGYTFGSGTRLTVV.

This chain uses TRBV29-1 with TRBJ2-3; D may be TRBD2 (7 bases). The CDR3 has 16 residues. V was shortened by 4 bases and J by 6 bases, with 23 bases between the two germline ends. CDR1 and CDR2 (germline): SQVTM, ANQGSEA. Written as DNA, the CDR3 is TGCAGCGTTGTCGGAGGGGGGGGTTACGTTTGGGATACGCAGTATTTT. Its translation: CSVVGGGGYVWDTQYF.

Notes on this clone: At the DNA level, this CDR3 is encoded by other sequences in the same sample as well. The chain couples TRBV30 to TRBJ2-5; the D is unclear. This CDR3 comprises 10 residues. In germline, CDR1 is GTSNPN, CDR2 SVGIG (reference sequence). V lost 0 bases to trimming and J lost 5 bases, with 1 base between them. This CDR3 reads CAWSVETQYF. The CDR3 nucleotides read TGTGCCTGGAGTGTCGAGACCCAGTACTTC.